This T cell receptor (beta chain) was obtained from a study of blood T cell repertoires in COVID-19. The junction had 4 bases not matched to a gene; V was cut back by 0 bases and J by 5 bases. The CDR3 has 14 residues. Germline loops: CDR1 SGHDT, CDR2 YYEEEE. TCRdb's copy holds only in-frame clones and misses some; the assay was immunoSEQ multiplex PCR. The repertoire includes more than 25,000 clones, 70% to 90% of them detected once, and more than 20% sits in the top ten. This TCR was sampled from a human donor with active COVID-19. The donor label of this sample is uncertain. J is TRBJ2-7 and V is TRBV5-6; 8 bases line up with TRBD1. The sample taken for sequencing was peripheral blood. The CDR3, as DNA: TGTGCCAGCAGCTTGGTGGGACAGGTTGACGAGCAGTACTTC. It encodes CASSLVGQVDEQYF.